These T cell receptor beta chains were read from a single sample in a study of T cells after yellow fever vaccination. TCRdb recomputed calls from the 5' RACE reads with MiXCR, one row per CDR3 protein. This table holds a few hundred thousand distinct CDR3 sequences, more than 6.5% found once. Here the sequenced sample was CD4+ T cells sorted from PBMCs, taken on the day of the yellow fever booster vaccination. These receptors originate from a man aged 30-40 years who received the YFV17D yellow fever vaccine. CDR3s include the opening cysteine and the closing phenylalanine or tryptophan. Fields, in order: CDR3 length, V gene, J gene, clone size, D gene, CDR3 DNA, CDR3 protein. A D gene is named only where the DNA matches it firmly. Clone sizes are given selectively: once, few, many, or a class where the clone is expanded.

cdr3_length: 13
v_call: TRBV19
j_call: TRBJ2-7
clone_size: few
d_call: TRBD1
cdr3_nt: TGTGCCAGTAGTATCAGGGACAGCTACGAGCAGTACTTC
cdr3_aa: CASSIRDSYEQYF

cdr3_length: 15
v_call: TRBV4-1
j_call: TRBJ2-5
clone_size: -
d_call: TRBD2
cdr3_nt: TGCGCCAGCAGCCAAGGGACTAGCGGACAAGAGACCCAGTACTTC
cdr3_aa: CASSQGTSGQETQYF

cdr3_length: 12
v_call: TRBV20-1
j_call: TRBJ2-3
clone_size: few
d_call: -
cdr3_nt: TGCAGTGCTAGCCAGTCACAAGATACGCAGTATTTT
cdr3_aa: CSASQSQDTQYF

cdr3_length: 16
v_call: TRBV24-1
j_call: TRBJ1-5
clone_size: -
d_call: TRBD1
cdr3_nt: TGTGCCACCAGTGATCGGACAGGGGACGGCAATCAGCCCCAGCATTTT
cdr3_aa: CATSDRTGDGNQPQHF

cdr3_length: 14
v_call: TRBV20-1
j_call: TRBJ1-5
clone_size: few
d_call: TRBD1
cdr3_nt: TGCAGTGTTGGGGACAGGGTCGGCGTCCAGCCCCAGCATTTT
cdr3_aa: CSVGDRVGVQPQHF

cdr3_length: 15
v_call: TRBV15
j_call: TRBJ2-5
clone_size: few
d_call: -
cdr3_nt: TGTGCCACCAGCTCTCGACTCGAACGGGGGCAGACCCAGTACTTC
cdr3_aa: CATSSRLERGQTQYF

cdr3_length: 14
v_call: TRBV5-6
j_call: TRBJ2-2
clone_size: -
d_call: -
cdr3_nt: TGTGCCAGCAAGGACTTCAGTTACACCGGGGAGCTGTTTTTT
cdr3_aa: CASKDFSYTGELFF

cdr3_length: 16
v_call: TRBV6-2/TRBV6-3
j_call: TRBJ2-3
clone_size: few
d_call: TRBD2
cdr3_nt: TGTGCCAGCCAACGTGTGACTAGCGTTAGCACAGATACGCAGTATTTT
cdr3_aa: CASQRVTSVSTDTQYF

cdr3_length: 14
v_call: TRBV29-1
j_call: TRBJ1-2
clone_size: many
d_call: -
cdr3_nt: TGCAGCGTCACCCCGTTTAGTCCTCCTCATGGCTACACCTTC
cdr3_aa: CSVTPFSPPHGYTF

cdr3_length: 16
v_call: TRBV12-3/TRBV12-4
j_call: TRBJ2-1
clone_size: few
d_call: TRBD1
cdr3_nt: TGTGCCAGCAGTTCCACGACAGGGGAGACTTACAATGAGCAGTTCTTC
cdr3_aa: CASSSTTGETYNEQFF

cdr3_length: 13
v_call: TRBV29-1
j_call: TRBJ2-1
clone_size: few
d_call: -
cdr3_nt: TGCAGCGTGGGCGGTGACCTCGGGGTGGAGCAGTTCTTC
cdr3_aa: CSVGGDLGVEQFF